This TCR beta chain stems from a study of cytomegalovirus exposure and HLA in healthy donors. General study results and limits: The authors considered a cluster of highly shared sequence variants likely to be a sequencing artifact. Segments of the TCR beta V type were, in most cases, productive about 87% or about 30% of the time in an earlier analysis. Several of the most significant clusters appeared linked to common viral pathogens, based on a later analysis.

This PCR relied on a set of 60 Vbeta primers and 13 Jbeta primers. Sequencing was performed with immunoSEQ multiplex PCR; in TCRdb, only in-frame clones are kept and a portion is missing. The data hold roughly 110,000 clones, with around four fifths observed a single time. CDR1 is KGHSH, CDR2 LQKENI, per germline. J lost 2 bases, V lost 3 bases, and 5 bases had no gene match. CDR3 length: 16 residues. There are a few counts of this clone. Its antigen is currently unknown. This clonotype was obtained from a man aged 25-40 years in good health and CMV-seronegative. Sequenced: PBMCs. The chain links TRBV18 to TRBJ1-5; 9 bases fit TRBD1. The CDR3 protein is CASSPVTGGRNQPQHF. CDR3 bases: TGTGCCAGCTCACCGGTTACAGGGGGCCGCAATCAGCCCCAGCATTTT.